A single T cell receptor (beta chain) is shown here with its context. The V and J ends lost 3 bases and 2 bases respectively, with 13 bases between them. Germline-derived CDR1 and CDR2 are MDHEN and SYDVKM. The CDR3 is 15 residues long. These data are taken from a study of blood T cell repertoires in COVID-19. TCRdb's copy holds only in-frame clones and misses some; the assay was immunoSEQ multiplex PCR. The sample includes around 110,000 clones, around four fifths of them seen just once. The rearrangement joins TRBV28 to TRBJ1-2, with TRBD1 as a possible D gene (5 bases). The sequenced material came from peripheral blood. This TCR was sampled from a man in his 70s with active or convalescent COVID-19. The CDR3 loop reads CASSLAGSGNYGYTF. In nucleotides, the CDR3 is TGTGCCAGCAGTTTGGCAGGGTCGGGCAACTATGGCTACACCTTC.